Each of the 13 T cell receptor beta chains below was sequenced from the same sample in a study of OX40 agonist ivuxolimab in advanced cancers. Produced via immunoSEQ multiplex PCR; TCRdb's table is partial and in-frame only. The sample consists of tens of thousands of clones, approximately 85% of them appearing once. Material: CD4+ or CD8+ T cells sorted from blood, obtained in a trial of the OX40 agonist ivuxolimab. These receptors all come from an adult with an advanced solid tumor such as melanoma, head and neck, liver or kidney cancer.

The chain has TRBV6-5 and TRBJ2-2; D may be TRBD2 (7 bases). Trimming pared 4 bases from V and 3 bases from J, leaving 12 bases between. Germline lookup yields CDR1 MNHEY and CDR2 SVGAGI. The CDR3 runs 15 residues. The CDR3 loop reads CASSSGEGDTGELFF. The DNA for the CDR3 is TGTGCCAGCAGTTCAGGGGAGGGCGACACCGGGGAGCTGTTTTTT.

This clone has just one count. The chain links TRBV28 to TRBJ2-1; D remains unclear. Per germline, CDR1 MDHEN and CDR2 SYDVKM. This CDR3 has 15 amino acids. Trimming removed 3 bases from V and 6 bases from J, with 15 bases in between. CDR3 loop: CASSLAGLFGNEQFF. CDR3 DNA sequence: TGTGCCAGCAGTTTGGCTGGCCTTTTCGGCAATGAGCAGTTCTTC.

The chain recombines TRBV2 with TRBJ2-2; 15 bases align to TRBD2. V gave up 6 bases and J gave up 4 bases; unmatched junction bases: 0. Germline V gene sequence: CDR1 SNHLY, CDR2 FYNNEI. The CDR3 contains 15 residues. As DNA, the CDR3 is TGTGCCAGCAGGGGACTAGCGGGGGGCACCGGGGAGCTGTTTTTT. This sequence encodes CASRGLAGGTGELFF. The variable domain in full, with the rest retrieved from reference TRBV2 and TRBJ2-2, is EPEVTQTPSHQVTQMGQEVILRCVPISNHLYFYWYRQILGQKVEFLVSFYNNEISEKSEIFDDQFSVERPDGSNFTLKIRSTKLEDSAMYFCASRGLAGGTGELFFGEGSRLTVL.

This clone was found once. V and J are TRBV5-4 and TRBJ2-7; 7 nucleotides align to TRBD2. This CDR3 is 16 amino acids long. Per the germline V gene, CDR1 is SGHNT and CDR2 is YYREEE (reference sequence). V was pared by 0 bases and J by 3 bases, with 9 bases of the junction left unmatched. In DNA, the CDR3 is TGTGCCAGCAGCTTGGGGGGGGGAGGACCAAGCTACGAGCAGTACTTC. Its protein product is CASSLGGGGPSYEQYF. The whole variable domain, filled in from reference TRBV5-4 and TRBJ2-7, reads ETGVTQSPTHLIKTRGQQVTLRCSSQSGHNTVSWYQQALGQGPQFIFQYYREEENGRGNFPPRFSGLQFPNYSSELNVNALELDDSALYLCASSLGGGGPSYEQYFGPGTRLTVT.

The CDR3 nucleotides read TGTGCCAGCAGCTTGAACGCGGGGAGCTCCTACAATGAGCAGTTCTTC. It encodes CASSLNAGSSYNEQFF. The chain is built from TRBV7-9 and TRBJ2-1, with a weak D call TRBD2 (6 bases). Trimming took 3 bases from V and 0 from J, leaving 12 bases between them. Germline V CDR1 and CDR2: SEHNR, FQNEAQ (reference sequence). This CDR3 is built from 16 residues.

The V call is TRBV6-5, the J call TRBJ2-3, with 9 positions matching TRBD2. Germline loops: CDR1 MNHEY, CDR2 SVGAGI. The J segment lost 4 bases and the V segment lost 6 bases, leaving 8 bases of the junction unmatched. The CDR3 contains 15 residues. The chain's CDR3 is CASRSSGRFPDTQYF. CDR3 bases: TGTGCCAGCAGGAGTAGCGGGAGATTCCCAGATACGCAGTATTTT.

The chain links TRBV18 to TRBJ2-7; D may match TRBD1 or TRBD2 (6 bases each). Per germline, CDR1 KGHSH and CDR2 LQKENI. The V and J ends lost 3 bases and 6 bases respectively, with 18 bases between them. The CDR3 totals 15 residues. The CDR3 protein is CASSPVGGPSSEQYF. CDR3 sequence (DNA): TGTGCCAGCTCACCGGTTGGGGGGCCTAGCAGCGAGCAGTACTTC. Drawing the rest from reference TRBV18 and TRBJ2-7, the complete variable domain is NAGVMQNPRHLVRRRGQEARLRCSPMKGHSHVYWYRQLPEEGLKFMVYLQKENIIDESGMPKERFSAEFPKEGPSILRIQQVVRGDSAAYFCASSPVGGPSSEQYFGPGTRLTVT.

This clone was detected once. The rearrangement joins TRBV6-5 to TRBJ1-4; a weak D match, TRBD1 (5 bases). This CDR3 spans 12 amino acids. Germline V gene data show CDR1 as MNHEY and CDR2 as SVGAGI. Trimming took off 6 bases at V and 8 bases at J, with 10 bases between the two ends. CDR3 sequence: CASRQGFEKLFF. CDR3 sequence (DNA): TGTGCCAGCAGGCAGGGATTCGAAAAACTGTTTTTT.

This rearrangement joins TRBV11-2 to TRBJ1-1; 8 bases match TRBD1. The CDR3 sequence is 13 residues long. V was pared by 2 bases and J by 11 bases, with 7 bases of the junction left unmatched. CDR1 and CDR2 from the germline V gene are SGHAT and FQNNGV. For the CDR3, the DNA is TGTGCCAGCAGCTTATCCCAGGGGGCGCCGGCTTTCTTT. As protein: CASSLSQGAPAFF. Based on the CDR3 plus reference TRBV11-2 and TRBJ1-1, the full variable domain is EAGVAQSPRYKIIEKRQSVAFWCNPISGHATLYWYQQILGQGPKLLIQFQNNGVVDDSQLPKDRFSAERLKGVDSTLKIQPAKLEDSAVYLCASSLSQGAPAFFGQGTRLTVV.

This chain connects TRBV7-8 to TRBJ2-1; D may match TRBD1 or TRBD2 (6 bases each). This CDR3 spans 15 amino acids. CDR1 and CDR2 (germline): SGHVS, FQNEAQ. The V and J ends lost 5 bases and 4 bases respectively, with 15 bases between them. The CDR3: CASSQGRGPYNEQFF. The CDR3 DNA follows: TGTGCCAGCAGCCAAGGACGGGGGCCTTACAATGAGCAGTTCTTC.

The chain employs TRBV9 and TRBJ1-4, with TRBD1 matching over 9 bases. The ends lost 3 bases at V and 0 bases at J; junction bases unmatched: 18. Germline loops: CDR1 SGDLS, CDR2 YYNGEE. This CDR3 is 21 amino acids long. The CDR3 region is CASSAPTAGTGILATNEKLFF. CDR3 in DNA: TGTGCCAGCAGCGCCCCCACCGCCGGGACAGGGATTCTAGCAACTAATGAAAAACTGTTTTTT. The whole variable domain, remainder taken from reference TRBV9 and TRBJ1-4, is DSGVTQTPKHLITATGQRVTLRCSPRSGDLSVYWYQQSLDQGLQFLIQYYNGEERAKGNILERFSAQQFPDLHSELNLSSLELGDSALYFCASSAPTAGTGILATNEKLFFGSGTQLSVL.

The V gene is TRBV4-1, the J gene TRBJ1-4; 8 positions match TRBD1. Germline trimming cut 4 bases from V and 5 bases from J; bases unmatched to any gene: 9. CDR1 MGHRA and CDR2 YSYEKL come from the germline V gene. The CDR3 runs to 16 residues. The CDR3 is CASSLNAGGANEKLFF. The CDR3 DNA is TGCGCCAGCAGCCTCAATGCAGGGGGCGCGAATGAAAAACTGTTTTTT.

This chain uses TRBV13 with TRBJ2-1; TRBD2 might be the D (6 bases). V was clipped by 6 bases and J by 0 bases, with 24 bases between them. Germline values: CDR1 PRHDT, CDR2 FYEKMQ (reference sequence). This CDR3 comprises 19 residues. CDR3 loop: CASRPSIRDLTISYNEQFF. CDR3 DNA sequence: TGTGCCAGCAGACCAAGCATTAGGGACTTAACAATCTCCTACAATGAGCAGTTCTTC.